The 16 T cell receptor beta chains presented below share a single source sample, sequenced in a study of CD8+ T cells in alopecia areata (dated by TCRdb to the late 2010s). The sample's time point label is to be understood as: baseline before oral tofacitinib. The library came from the immunoSEQ multiplex PCR assay. To provide template for TCR sequencing, every sample had RNA extracted and reverse transcribed into cDNA. TCRdb obtained this table from immuneACCESS and retained in-frame rearrangements with V and J assigned. These tables miss some clones; where compared with another copy, unresolved V genes account for less than half of the shortfall, and the remainder is unexplained. In this sample the table shows about 250,000 clones, roughly two thirds of which occur a single time. In total, the top ten clones hold 1% to 1.5% of the sample. The sequencing here drew on CD4+ T cells sorted from blood, taken at week 0. These receptors were collected from a human donor with alopecia areata.

The chain combines TRBV6-5 with TRBJ1-6, with 10 bases identical to TRBD1. This CDR3 is 15 amino acids long. V trimming: 0 bases; J trimming: 7 bases; junction bases outside the gene matches: 0. Germline V gene sequence: CDR1 MNHEY, CDR2 SVGAGI. CDR3 in amino acids: CASSYSGQGNSPLHF. Written as DNA, the CDR3 is TGTGCCAGCAGTTACTCGGGACAGGGGAATTCACCCCTCCACTTT.

The chain couples TRBV27 to TRBJ1-6; D not resolved. The germline V and J ends were trimmed by 5 bases and 10 bases, with 15 bases remaining between them. The CDR3 spans 14 residues. Looked up from germline, CDR1 is MNHEY and CDR2 is SMNVEV (reference sequence). CDR3 DNA sequence: TGTGCCAGCAGTCGGGGTGTTTCAACCTCACCCCTCCACTTT. The encoded protein is CASSRGVSTSPLHF.

The V call is TRBV2, the J call TRBJ2-5; 11 bases line up with TRBD1. V lost 6 bases and J lost 5; bases outside the gene matches: 8. This CDR3 region has 15 residues. The germline V gene has CDR1 SNHLY and CDR2 FYNNEI. In DNA form, the CDR3 reads TGTGCCAGCAGAGACGGACAGGGGGCAAGGGAGACCCAGTACTTC. This encodes CASRDGQGARETQYF.

This clone was counted a few times. This sequence joins TRBV9 and TRBJ2-1, with TRBD1 matching 9 bases. V gave up 3 bases and J gave up 6 bases; unmatched junction bases: 7. This CDR3 spans 15 amino acids. CDR1 is SGDLS and CDR2 is YYNGEE in the germline V gene. CDR3: CASSAGTGYPNEQFF. Here the CDR3 DNA reads TGTGCCAGCAGCGCCGGGACAGGGTATCCCAATGAGCAGTTCTTC.

This rearrangement joins TRBV10-3 to TRBJ1-5; unclear D gene. The germline CDR1 and CDR2 sequences are ENHRY and SYGVKD. Trimming shortened V by 3 bases and J by 6 bases, and 9 bases separated the two germline ends. This CDR3 is 13 amino acids long. CDR3 sequence reads: CAISEIGTQPQHF. The CDR3 bases are TGTGCCATCAGTGAAATAGGAACTCAGCCCCAGCATTTT.

V gene TRBV7-9 combines with J gene TRBJ1-6, with 8 bases aligning to TRBD1. Trimming at V came to 1 base and at J to 10 bases, leaving 9 bases not matched to a gene. The length of the CDR3 is 16 residues. Germline V gives CDR1 SEHNR, CDR2 FQNEAQ (reference sequence). The CDR3 sequence: CASSLDRNRGDSPLHF. The CDR3 DNA reads as TGTGCCAGCAGCTTAGATCGGAACAGGGGGGACTCACCCCTCCACTTT.

The chain uses TRBV29-1 and TRBJ2-7, with 12 bases aligning to TRBD2. The ends lost 5 bases at V and 4 bases at J; junction bases unmatched: 3. Germline CDR1 is SQVTM and CDR2 is ANQGSEA. The CDR3 has 13 residues. CDR3 sequence: CSVQTSGGYEQYF. DNA of the CDR3: TGCAGCGTTCAGACTAGCGGGGGATACGAGCAGTACTTC.

The chain joins TRBV25-1 to TRBJ1-6; D not resolved. Germline values: CDR1 MGHDK, CDR2 SYGVNS. This CDR3 region has 14 residues. Trimming cost V 4 bases and J 9 bases, with 13 bases left between them. The CDR3 reads CASSAYGWGSPLHF. The DNA of the CDR3 is TGTGCCAGCAGTGCCTACGGCTGGGGTTCACCCCTCCACTTT.

This clone was observed a few times. The V call is TRBV5-1, the J call TRBJ1-1; D not resolved. V lost 1 base to trimming and J lost 1 base, with 5 bases between them. Per the germline V gene, CDR1 is SGHRS and CDR2 is YFSETQ. The CDR3 runs to 13 residues. The DNA of the CDR3 is TGCGCCAGCAGCTTGCAACCGAACACTGAAGCTTTCTTT. It is translated as CASSLQPNTEAFF.

V and J are TRBV30 and TRBJ1-5, with TRBD1 matching 8 bases. The germline CDR1 and CDR2 sequences are GTSNPN and SVGIG (reference sequence). This CDR3 is built from 13 residues. V trimming: 4 bases; J trimming: 7 bases; junction bases outside the gene matches: 6. CDR3 DNA sequence: TGTGCCTGGACCGGACAGGGTGGACAGCCCCAGCATTTT. This encodes CAWTGQGGQPQHF.

To note about this clone: The sample contains more than one DNA sequence encoding this CDR3. The V gene is TRBV29-1, the J gene TRBJ1-2; D remains unclear. The CDR3 is 11 residues long. Germline CDR1 is SQVTM and CDR2 is ANQGSEA. V was trimmed by 4 bases and J by 3 bases, leaving 6 bases between them. CDR3 DNA sequence: TGCAGCGTTGGGACCGACTATGGCTACACCTTC. Protein sequence: CSVGTDYGYTF.

V gene TRBV9 combines with J gene TRBJ1-6; a possible D gene is TRBD1 (5 bases). Germline V CDR1 and CDR2: SGDLS, YYNGEE. The length of the CDR3 is 12 residues. V gave up 4 bases and J gave up 10 bases, with 9 bases separating them. CDR3 sequence: CASSQGGSPLHF. The CDR3 bases are TGTGCCAGCAGCCAGGGCGGGTCACCCCTCCACTTT. The variable domain in full, completed from reference TRBV9 and TRBJ1-6, reads DSGVTQTPKHLITATGQRVTLRCSPRSGDLSVYWYQQSLDQGLQFLIQYYNGEERAKGNILERFSAQQFPDLHSELNLSSLELGDSALYFCASSQGGSPLHFGNGTRLTVT.

V gene TRBV30 combines with J gene TRBJ1-6; the D gene is possibly TRBD1 (6 bases). V gave up 1 base and J gave up 11 bases, with 15 bases separating them. The germline CDR1 and CDR2 sequences are GTSNPN and SVGIG (reference sequence). This CDR3 comprises 14 residues. The CDR3 spells CAWSEVVRGTPLHF. In DNA, the CDR3 is TGTGCCTGGAGTGAGGTGGTAAGGGGGACACCCCTCCACTTT.

The table lists this clone with a few counts. This chain connects TRBV6-5 to TRBJ2-7; maybe TRBD2 (6 bases). There are 15 residues in the CDR3. V was trimmed by 6 bases and J by 2 bases, leaving 17 bases between them. Per the germline V gene, CDR1 is MNHEY and CDR2 is SVGAGI. The CDR3 protein is CASSPEEGSAYEQYF. CDR3 sequence (DNA): TGTGCCAGCAGCCCCGAGGAGGGAAGCGCCTACGAGCAGTACTTC.

This clone has just a few counts. J is TRBJ2-3 and V is TRBV29-1, with D possibly called TRBD1 or TRBD2 (6 bases each). Germline V gene sequence: CDR1 SQVTM, CDR2 ANQGSEA. This CDR3 has 14 amino acids. V shed 8 bases and J shed 5 bases, with 20 bases lying between them. The CDR3 spells CSLKGVGGGDTQYF. CDR3 DNA sequence: TGCAGCCTCAAAGGGGTAGGGGGAGGAGATACGCAGTATTTT.

This chain connects TRBV13 to TRBJ2-7, with D tentatively TRBD1 or TRBD2 (6 bases each). V lost 5 bases and J 6 bases, leaving 17 bases between the germline ends. This CDR3 has 14 amino acids. Germline-derived CDR1 and CDR2 are PRHDT and FYEKMQ (reference sequence). CDR3 nucleotides: TGTGCCAGCAGCCCCAGGGGACTGTCTGGCGAGCAGTACTTC. Its protein product is CASSPRGLSGEQYF. The variable domain in full, completed from reference TRBV13 and TRBJ2-7, reads AAGVIQSPRHLIKEKRETATLKCYPIPRHDTVYWYQQGPGQDPQFLISFYEKMQSDKGSIPDRFSAQQFSDYHSELNMSSLELGDSALYFCASSPRGLSGEQYFGPGTRLTVT.